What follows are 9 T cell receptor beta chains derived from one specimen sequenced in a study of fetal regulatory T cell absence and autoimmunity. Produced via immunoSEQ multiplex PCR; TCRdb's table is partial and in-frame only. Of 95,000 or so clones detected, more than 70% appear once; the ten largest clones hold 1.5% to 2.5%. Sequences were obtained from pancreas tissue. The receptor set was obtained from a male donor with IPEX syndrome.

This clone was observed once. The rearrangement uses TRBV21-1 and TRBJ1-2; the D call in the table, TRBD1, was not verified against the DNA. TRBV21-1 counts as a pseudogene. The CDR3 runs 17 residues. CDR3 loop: CASSKETGTVYDYGYTF. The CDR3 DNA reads TGTGCCAGCAGCAAGGAGACCGGGACAGTGTACGACTATGGCTACACCTTC.

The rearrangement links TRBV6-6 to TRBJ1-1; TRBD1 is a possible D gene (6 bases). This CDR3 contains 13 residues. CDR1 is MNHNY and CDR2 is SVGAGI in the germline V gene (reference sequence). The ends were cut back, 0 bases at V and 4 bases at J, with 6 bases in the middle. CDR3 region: CASSYSGGTEAFF. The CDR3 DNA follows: TGTGCCAGCAGTTACTCAGGGGGCACTGAAGCTTTCTTT.

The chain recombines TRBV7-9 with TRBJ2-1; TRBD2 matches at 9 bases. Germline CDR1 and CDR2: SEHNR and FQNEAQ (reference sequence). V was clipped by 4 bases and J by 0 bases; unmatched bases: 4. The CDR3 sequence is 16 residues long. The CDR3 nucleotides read TGTGCCAGCAGCTCAAGTAGCGGGAGCTCCTACAATGAGCAGTTCTTC. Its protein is CASSSSSGSSYNEQFF.

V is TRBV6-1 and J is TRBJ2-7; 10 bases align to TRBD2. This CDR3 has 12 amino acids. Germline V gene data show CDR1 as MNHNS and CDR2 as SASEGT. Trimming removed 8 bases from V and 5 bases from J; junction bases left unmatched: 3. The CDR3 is CASSLAGDEQYF. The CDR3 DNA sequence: TGTGCCAGCTCTCTAGCGGGAGACGAGCAGTACTTC.

The CDR3 sequence: CASSRRGGSYGYTF. The CDR3, as DNA: TGTGCCAGCAGCCGTCGAGGGGGCAGCTATGGCTACACCTTC. The rearrangement joins TRBV9 to TRBJ1-2, with 7 bases identical to TRBD1. With 4 bases clipped from V and 4 bases from J, the junction kept 7 bases outside the gene matches. Germline CDR1 is SGDLS and CDR2 is YYNGEE. This CDR3 comprises 14 residues.

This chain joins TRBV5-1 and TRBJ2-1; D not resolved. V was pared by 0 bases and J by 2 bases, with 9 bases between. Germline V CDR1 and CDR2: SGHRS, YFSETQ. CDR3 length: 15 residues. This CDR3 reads CASSLGQAAYNEQFF. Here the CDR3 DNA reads TGCGCCAGCAGCTTGGGCCAGGCCGCCTACAATGAGCAGTTCTTC.

CDR3: CASSLHREGYGYTF. The CDR3, as DNA: TGTGCCAGCAGCTTGCATAGGGAGGGCTATGGCTACACCTTC. The chain joins TRBV5-8 to TRBJ1-2; D not certain. The CDR3 runs 14 residues. Between the trimmed V and J ends, which lost 1 base and 4 bases, there was a span of 11 bases. Per the germline V gene, CDR1 is SGHTS and CDR2 is YDEGEE.

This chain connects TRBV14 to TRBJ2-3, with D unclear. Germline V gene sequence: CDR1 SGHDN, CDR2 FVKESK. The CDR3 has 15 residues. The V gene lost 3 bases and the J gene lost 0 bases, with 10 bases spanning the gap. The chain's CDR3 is CASSHGVASTDTQYF. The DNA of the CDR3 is TGTGCCAGCAGCCATGGAGTGGCTAGCACAGATACGCAGTATTTT.

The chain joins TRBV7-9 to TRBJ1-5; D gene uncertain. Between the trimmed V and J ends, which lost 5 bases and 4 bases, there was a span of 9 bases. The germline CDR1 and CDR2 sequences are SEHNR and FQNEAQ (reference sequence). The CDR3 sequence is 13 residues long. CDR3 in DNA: TGTGCCAGCAGCAGCGGGGTTAATCAGCCCCAGCATTTT. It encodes CASSSGVNQPQHF.